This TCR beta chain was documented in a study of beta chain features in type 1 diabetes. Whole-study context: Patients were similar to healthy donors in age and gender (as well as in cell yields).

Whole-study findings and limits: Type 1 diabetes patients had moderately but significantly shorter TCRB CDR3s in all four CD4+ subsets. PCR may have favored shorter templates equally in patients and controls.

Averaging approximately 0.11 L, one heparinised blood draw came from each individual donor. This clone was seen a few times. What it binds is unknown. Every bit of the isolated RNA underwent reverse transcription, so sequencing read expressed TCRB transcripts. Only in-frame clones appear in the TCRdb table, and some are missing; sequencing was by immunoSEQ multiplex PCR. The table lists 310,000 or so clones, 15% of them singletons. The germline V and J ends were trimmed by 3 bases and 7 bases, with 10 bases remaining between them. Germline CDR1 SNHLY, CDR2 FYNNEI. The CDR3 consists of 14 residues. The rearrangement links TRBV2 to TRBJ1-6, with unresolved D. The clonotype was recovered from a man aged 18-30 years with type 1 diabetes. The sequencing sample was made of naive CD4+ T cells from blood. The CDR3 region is CASSERRENSPLHF. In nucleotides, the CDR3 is TGTGCCAGCAGTGAGAGACGGGAAAATTCACCCCTCCACTTT.